This paragraph covers one TCR beta chain sequence. Its antigen is not known. The CDR3 loop spans 13 amino acids. Deletions cut 7 bases from V and 4 bases from J, with 17 bases between. Germline values: CDR1 DFQATT, CDR2 SNEGSKA (reference sequence). These data originate in a study of spatial heterogeneity in lung cancer. Study-wide results and caveats: Intratumoral expanded alpha and beta TCR counts were found to track tumor mutation counts.

Time point: sample taken at primary tumor resection. The study tagged each TCR cDNA molecule with a unique molecular identifier. Each CDR3 protein is one row after TCRdb ran MiXCR on the 5' RACE reads. In the table there are 6,500 to 9,000 distinct CDR3 sequences, around 18% of which are singletons. This chain connects TRBV20-1 to TRBJ2-7; possible D gene TRBD2, 5 bases. The clonotype comes from a female donor with early-stage non-small cell lung cancer. The specimen comprised lung tumor tissue, sampled at surgery. CDR3 sequence: CSGSAPRTYEQYF. CDR3 coding DNA: TGCAGTGGAAGCGCCCCTCGGACTTACGAGCAGTACTTC.